The T cell receptor (beta chain) under discussion was sequenced for a study of CD8 T cells in ankylosing spondylitis. Study results and limitations: Characteristic of ankylosing spondylitis blood, it appeared, was a TCR beta motif comprising about eight highly homologous variants. The disease-linked clones had a CD8+ phenotype and low blood frequencies.

This CDR3 contains 17 residues. Germline-derived CDR1 and CDR2 are SGHRS and YFSETQ. Trimming removed 3 bases at V and 5 bases at J, with 23 bases between. On this clonotype itself: The antigen is undetermined.

Preparation of TCR beta libraries was done by quantitative 5'-RACE with molecular barcodes. TCRdb ran MiXCR on the 5' RACE reads and lists one entry per CDR3 protein. The repertoire consists of some 700,000 distinct CDR3 sequences, with roughly 20% occurring once and the leading ten covering about a fifth. The V call is TRBV5-1, the J call TRBJ2-5; either TRBD1 or TRBD2 may fit D (5 bases each). Input material: blood, either unsorted or a sorted T cell fraction (not recorded which). The sequence was obtained from a male donor with ankylosing spondylitis. The CDR3 protein is CASSWTSGTSVGETQYF. Here the CDR3 DNA reads TGCGCCAGCAGCTGGACATCCGGGACGTCTGTTGGGGAGACCCAGTACTTC.